Listed here are 14 T cell receptor beta chains from one sample, sequenced in a study of shared clonotypes between healthy human individuals. Profiled with immunoSEQ multiplex PCR; TCRdb holds only in-frame clones, not every one. The sample includes 1,500,000 or so clones, about 96% of them seen just once. Specimen: naive CD4+ T cells sorted from blood. Subset here: CD45RA+ positively selected. Every receptor here comes from a man between 25 and 39 years old in good health.

This chain uses TRBV6-4 with TRBJ2-3; TRBD2 aligns across 12 bases. The germline CDR1 and CDR2 sequences are MRHNA and SNTAGT. The CDR3 loop spans 15 amino acids. The ends lost 6 bases at V and 3 bases at J; junction bases unmatched: 4. In DNA form, the CDR3 reads TGTGCCAGCAGGCGACTAGCGGGAGTGACAGATACGCAGTATTTT. Amino acids: CASRRLAGVTDTQYF.

V gene TRBV30 combines with J gene TRBJ2-4; D might be TRBD1 (6 bases). Germline V gene data show CDR1 as GTSNPN and CDR2 as SVGIG (reference sequence). The CDR3 is made up of 13 amino acids. V gave up 0 bases and J gave up 5 bases, with 8 bases separating them. CDR3 sequence reads: CAWSVNRENIQYF. CDR3 bases: TGTGCCTGGAGTGTGAACAGGGAAAACATTCAGTACTTC.

The rearrangement links TRBV11-3 to TRBJ2-2; no firm D call. The germline V gene has CDR1 SGHNT and CDR2 YENEEA. Trimming took 0 bases from V and 8 from J, leaving 10 bases between them. The CDR3 extends over 14 amino acids. As DNA, the CDR3 is TGTGCCAGCAGCTTAGAAAGTTGGGCGGGGGAGCTGTTTTTT. It is translated as CASSLESWAGELFF.

The chain uses TRBV7-9 and TRBJ1-5; possible D gene TRBD1, 5 bases. From germline, CDR1 is SEHNR and CDR2 FQNEAQ (reference sequence). This CDR3 has 14 amino acids. V shed 1 base and J shed 7 bases, with 11 bases lying between them. CDR3 in amino acids: CASSLGVGDQPQHF. The CDR3 DNA reads as TGTGCCAGCAGCTTAGGGGTTGGGGACCAGCCCCAGCATTTT.

Regarding this clone: The sample holds other DNA sequences that translate to the same CDR3. The rearrangement uses TRBV5-1 and TRBJ2-3; D ambiguous. The CDR3 contains 12 residues. Trimming removed 2 bases at V and 2 bases at J, with 3 bases between. Germline CDR1 SGHRS, CDR2 YFSETQ. The CDR3 region is CASSFDTDTQYF. In DNA, the CDR3 is TGCGCCAGCAGCTTCGACACAGATACGCAGTATTTT.

The chain carries TRBV30 and TRBJ1-5, with D possibly TRBD1 on 6 matching bases. This CDR3 is 14 amino acids long. CDR1 and CDR2 from the germline V gene are GTSNPN and SVGIG (reference sequence). V lost 5 bases and J lost 3, with 14 bases in between. CDR3 nucleotides: TGTGCCTGGGGGACATCCGGGACCAATCAGCCCCAGCATTTT. Amino acid sequence: CAWGTSGTNQPQHF.

This chain uses TRBV28 with TRBJ1-2; D gene unclear. V was trimmed by 2 bases and J by 2 bases, leaving 12 bases between them. Germline V CDR1 and CDR2: MDHEN, SYDVKM. The CDR3 is made up of 15 amino acids. In DNA, the CDR3 is TGTGCCAGCAGTTTAGGCGGCAGTCCAAACTATGGCTACACCTTC. This encodes CASSLGGSPNYGYTF.

This clone was counted a single time. The V and J genes are TRBV28 and TRBJ2-2; 8 bases align to TRBD2. The germline V gene encodes CDR1 MDHEN and CDR2 SYDVKM. The trim removed 3 bases at V and 4 bases at J, leaving 4 bases unmatched. The CDR3 consists of 15 residues. The CDR3 is CASSFSGRPTGELFF. The CDR3 DNA reads as TGTGCCAGCAGTTTCAGCGGGAGACCCACCGGGGAGCTGTTTTTT.

This sequence joins TRBV9 and TRBJ1-2; D might be TRBD1 (5 bases). The CDR3 covers 13 residues. Germline V gene data show CDR1 as SGDLS and CDR2 as YYNGEE. Trimming shortened V by 4 bases and J by 5 bases, and 12 bases separated the two germline ends. The CDR3 region has the DNA TGTGCCAGCAGCCAACCCCAGGGATATGGCTACACCTTC. Its translation is CASSQPQGYGYTF.

The chain has TRBV6-5 and TRBJ2-2; tentatively, D is TRBD1 (5 bases). Trimming pared 1 base from V and 5 bases from J, leaving 14 bases between. The germline V gene has CDR1 MNHEY and CDR2 SVGAGI. This CDR3 contains 16 residues. The CDR3 region is CASSYFPGAITGELFF. The CDR3 DNA is TGTGCCAGCAGTTACTTTCCTGGGGCAATTACCGGGGAGCTGTTTTTT.

This chain joins TRBV6-6 and TRBJ1-4, with a weak D call TRBD1 (5 bases). Looked up from germline, CDR1 is MNHNY and CDR2 is SVGAGI (reference sequence). The CDR3 totals 15 residues. V was shortened by 2 bases and J by 8 bases, with 15 bases between the two germline ends. The CDR3 spells CASSYRGPLGEKLFF. The CDR3 nucleotides read TGTGCCAGCAGTTACCGGGGCCCTTTGGGAGAAAAACTGTTTTTT.

The chain links TRBV5-1 to TRBJ2-4, with a tentative D call TRBD1 (5 bases). Trimming pared 0 bases from V and 11 bases from J, leaving 12 bases between. This CDR3 is built from 13 residues. Germline CDR1 SGHRS, CDR2 YFSETQ. The CDR3 here is CASSLEAGKVQYF. The CDR3, as DNA: TGCGCCAGCAGCTTGGAAGCAGGGAAGGTTCAGTACTTC.

This rearrangement joins TRBV5-1 to TRBJ2-2, with 8 nucleotides matching TRBD2. V dropped 4 bases and J dropped 4; count of bases not matched to a gene: 6. Germline V CDR1 and CDR2: SGHRS, YFSETQ. This CDR3 spans 15 amino acids. In nucleotides, the CDR3 is TGCGCCAGCAGCACCTCCGGGACTAGCACCGGGGAGCTGTTTTTT. Translated, it gives CASSTSGTSTGELFF.

The J gene is TRBJ2-1, the V gene TRBV25-1; TRBD2 agrees at 10 bases. Germline V gene lookup returns CDR1 MGHDK and CDR2 SYGVNS. The CDR3 has 16 residues. J gave up 4 bases and V 5 bases, and 8 bases lay outside the gene matches. CDR3 amino acids: CASSQDSGRSYNEQFF. The CDR3, as DNA: TGTGCCAGCAGTCAAGATAGCGGGAGGAGTTACAATGAGCAGTTCTTC.